Shown below are 7 T cell receptor beta chains from a single sample sequenced in a study of blood T cell repertoires in COVID-19. The assay was immunoSEQ multiplex PCR, and TCRdb's table has in-frame clones only and misses some. The top ten clones hold roughly 7.5% of a sample with under 25,000 clones, about 85% of them seen once. Specimen: peripheral blood. These TCRs come from a human donor with active COVID-19. The donor label of this sample is uncertain.

The chain carries TRBV6-5 and TRBJ2-2; a weak D match, TRBD2 (5 bases). Trimming removed 2 bases at V and 7 bases at J, with 8 bases between. In germline, CDR1 is MNHEY, CDR2 SVGAGI. There are 13 residues in the CDR3. The chain's CDR3 is CASSYRRVGELFF. The CDR3 coding sequence is TGTGCCAGCAGTTACAGGCGGGTCGGGGAGCTGTTTTTT.

V and J are TRBV7-8 and TRBJ2-3; TRBD2 matches 7 bases. Germline trimming cut 1 base from V and 2 bases from J; bases unmatched to any gene: 6. From germline, CDR1 is SGHVS and CDR2 FQNEAQ. The CDR3 contains 16 residues. The CDR3 sequence: CASSLDSGTNTDTQYF. The CDR3 DNA follows: TGTGCCAGCAGCTTAGACAGCGGGACCAACACAGATACGCAGTATTTT.

This chain joins TRBV4-1 and TRBJ2-7, with 7 bases aligning to TRBD2. The CDR3 extends over 17 amino acids. Germline V gives CDR1 MGHRA, CDR2 YSYEKL. The J segment lost 7 bases and the V segment lost 0 bases, leaving 15 bases of the junction unmatched. The CDR3: CASSQEGGSGTRREQYF. CDR3 sequence (DNA): TGCGCCAGCAGCCAAGAAGGAGGGAGCGGGACTCGACGTGAGCAGTACTTC.

CDR3 coding DNA: TGTGCCAGCAGCTTGAGGATTGAGGGAAAACTGTTTTTT. Residues: CASSLRIEGKLFF. This sequence joins TRBV11-2 and TRBJ1-4; D ambiguous. This CDR3 comprises 13 residues. The germline V gene encodes CDR1 SGHAT and CDR2 FQNNGV. V gave up 3 bases and J gave up 10 bases, with 12 bases separating them.

The rearrangement links TRBV11-2 to TRBJ2-1, with unresolved D. Trimming took off 5 bases at V and 4 bases at J, with 9 bases between the two ends. This CDR3 comprises 13 residues. Looked up from germline, CDR1 is SGHAT and CDR2 is FQNNGV. CDR3 loop: CASSAELYNEQFF. CDR3 bases: TGTGCCAGCAGCGCGGAATTATACAATGAGCAGTTCTTC.

The chain recombines TRBV10-3 with TRBJ1-2; 7 bases match TRBD1. Trimming cost V 8 bases and J 0 bases; bases outside gene matches: 3. Germline V CDR1 and CDR2: ENHRY, SYGVKD. The CDR3 totals 13 residues. The CDR3 loop is CAIWTGPNYGYTF. CDR3 bases: TGTGCCATCTGGACAGGCCCTAACTATGGCTACACCTTC.

The V call is TRBV6-4, the J call TRBJ2-1; TRBD2 matches at 8 bases. The V gene end was trimmed by 3 bases and the J gene end by 2 bases; junction bases not matched to a gene: 3. This CDR3 has 15 residues. CDR1 MRHNA and CDR2 SNTAGT come from the germline V gene. CDR3 DNA sequence: TGTGCCAGCAGTGAAAGTAGCGGGGCCTACAATGAGCAGTTCTTC. Protein: CASSESSGAYNEQFF.